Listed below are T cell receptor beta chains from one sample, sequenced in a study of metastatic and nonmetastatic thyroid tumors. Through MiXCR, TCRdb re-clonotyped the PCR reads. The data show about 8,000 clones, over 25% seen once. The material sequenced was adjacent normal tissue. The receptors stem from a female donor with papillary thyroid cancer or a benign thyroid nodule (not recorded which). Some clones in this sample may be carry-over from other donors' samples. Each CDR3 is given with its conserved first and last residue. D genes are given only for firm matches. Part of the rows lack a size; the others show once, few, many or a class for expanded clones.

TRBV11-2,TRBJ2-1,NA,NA,TGTGCCAGCCGCCGGCCGATCGGGAGATCGAATGAGCAGTTCTTC,CASRRPIGRSNEQFF
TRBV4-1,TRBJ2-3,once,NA,TGCGCCAGCAGCCAAGACTGGGACAGCACAGATACGCAGTATTTT,CASSQDWDSTDTQYF
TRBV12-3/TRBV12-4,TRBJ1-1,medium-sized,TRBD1,TGTGCCAGCAGGCCACAGGGGGCCGGGGAAGCTTTCTTT,CASRPQGAGEAFF
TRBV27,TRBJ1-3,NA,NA,TGTGCCAGCAGTTCTGGACAGTCTGGAAACACCATATATTTT,CASSSGQSGNTIYF
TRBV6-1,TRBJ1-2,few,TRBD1,TGTGCCAGTAGACTGACCCAGGGGGAGCGGGGTGGCTACACCTTC,CASRLTQGERGGYTF
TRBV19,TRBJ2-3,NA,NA,TGTGCCAGTACTCTCTCCTGGACAGCGGCGGATACGCAGTATTTT,CASTLSWTAADTQYF
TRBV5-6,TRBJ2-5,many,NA,TGTGCCAGCAGCTTTGATCTGGGACGAACTGAAGAGACCCAGTACTTC,CASSFDLGRTEETQYF
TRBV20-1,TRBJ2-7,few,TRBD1,TGCAGTGCAACCTGGACAGGGAACTCCTACGAGCAGTACTTC,CSATWTGNSYEQYF
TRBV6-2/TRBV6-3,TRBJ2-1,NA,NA,TGTGCCACCCGGGTGGGGTTAGCCCGGGAGTATGAGCAGTTCTTC,CATRVGLAREYEQFF
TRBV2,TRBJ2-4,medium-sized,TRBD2,TGTGCCAGCAGGTTACCGGGACTAGCGAAAAAAAACATTCAGTACTTC,CASRLPGLAKKNIQYF
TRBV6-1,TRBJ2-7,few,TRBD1,TGTGCCATCAGTGGGCATATCGGGACAGAGGACTACGAGCAGTACTTC,CAISGHIGTEDYEQYF
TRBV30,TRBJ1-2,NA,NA,TGTGCCTGGAGTCAGAGTCCCGGGGCCCTCCCCCTCCCCTACACCTTC,CAWSQSPGALPLPYTF
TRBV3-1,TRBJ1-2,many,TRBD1,TGTGCCAGCAGCCAAGAGTACGGGACAGGATTCTATGGCTACACCTTC,CASSQEYGTGFYGYTF
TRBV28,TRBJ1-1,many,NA,TGTGCCAGCAGTTTATTTCAGACGAACACTGAAGCTTTCTTT,CASSLFQTNTEAFF
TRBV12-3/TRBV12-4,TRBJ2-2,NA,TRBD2,TGTGCCAGCAGCCCCGCTAGCGGACTAGAAGGCGGGGAGCTGTTTTTT,CASSPASGLEGGELFF
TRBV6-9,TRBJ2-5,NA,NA,TGTGCCAGCACAACAGGGCTGGGGACCCAGTACTTC,CASTTGLGTQYF
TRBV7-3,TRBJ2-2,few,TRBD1,TGTGCCAGCAGCCCCAGGACAGGGTCGGACGCCGGGGAGCTGTTTTTT,CASSPRTGSDAGELFF
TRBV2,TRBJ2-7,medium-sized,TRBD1,TGTGCCAGCAGAACCCGGGACAGGAACTACGAGCAGTACTTC,CASRTRDRNYEQYF
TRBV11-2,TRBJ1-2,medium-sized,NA,TGTGCCAGCAGCCCCTTGGGAGGGCAACTCGGCTATGGCTACACCTTC,CASSPLGGQLGYGYTF
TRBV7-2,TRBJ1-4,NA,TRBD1,TGTGCCAGCAGCTTAGATTACAGGGGTGCAACTAATGAAAAACTGTTTTTT,CASSLDYRGATNEKLFF
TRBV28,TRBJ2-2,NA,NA,TGTGCCAGCATATTACAGGTCACCGCGGAGCTGGTTTTT,CASILQVTAELVF
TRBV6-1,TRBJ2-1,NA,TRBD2,TGTGCCAGCAGTCCGGGACTAGCGGTATTCAATGAGCAGTTCTTC,CASSPGLAVFNEQFF
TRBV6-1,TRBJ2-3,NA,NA,TGTGCCAGCAGTCCCGTACCCCCGGGGCCGGTAGCAGATACGCAGTATTTT,CASSPVPPGPVADTQYF
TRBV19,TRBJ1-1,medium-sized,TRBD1,TGTGCCAGTAGTATGGGGACAGTGAACACTGAAGCTTTCTTT,CASSMGTVNTEAFF
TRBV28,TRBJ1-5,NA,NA,TGTGCCAGCAGTGAAGCGCAAGCACTCTCATCTGATCAGCCCCAGCATTTT,CASSEAQALSSDQPQHF
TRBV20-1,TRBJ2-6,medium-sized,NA,TGCAGTGCCATTAACTCTGGGGCCAACGTCCTGACTTTC,CSAINSGANVLTF
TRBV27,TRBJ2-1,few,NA,TGTGCCAGCAGTTCCGGGGCAGGTCCGAGCTCCTACAATGAGCAGTTCTTC,CASSSGAGPSSYNEQFF
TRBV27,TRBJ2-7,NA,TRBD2,TGTGCCAGCAGTTCCGGGACTAGCGGGAGGGACGAGCAGTACTTC,CASSSGTSGRDEQYF
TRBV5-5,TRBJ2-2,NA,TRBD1,TGTGCCAGCAGGGGGGACAGCATAACGACCGGGGAGCTGTTTTTT,CASRGDSITTGELFF
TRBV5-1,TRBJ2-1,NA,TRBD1,TGCGCCAGCAGCCAGTGGACAGGGGGCAACAATGAGCAGTTCTTC,CASSQWTGGNNEQFF
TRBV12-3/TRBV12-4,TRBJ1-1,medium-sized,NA,TGTGCCAGCTCCGACCGCGGAGGTGTCACTGAAGCTTTCTTT,CASSDRGGVTEAFF
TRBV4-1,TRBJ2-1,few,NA,TGCGCCAGCAGCCAAGGTGTTAGGTTCGAGCAGTTCTTC,CASSQGVRFEQFF
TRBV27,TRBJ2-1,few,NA,TGTGCCAGCAGTTTTTTAGGTACTGAGCAGTTCTTC,CASSFLGTEQFF
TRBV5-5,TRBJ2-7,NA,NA,TGTGCCAGCAGCTTGCAGGGCTATTACGAGCAGCACTTC,CASSLQGYYEQHF
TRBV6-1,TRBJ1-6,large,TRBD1,TGTGCCAGCACCGGACAGGGGGGTTCACCCCTCCACTTT,CASTGQGGSPLHF
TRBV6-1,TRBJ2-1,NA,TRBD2,TGTGCCAGCAAGGGACTAGCGGGGGGGCTTTACAATGAGCAGTTCTTC,CASKGLAGGLYNEQFF
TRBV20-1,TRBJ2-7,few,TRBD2,TGCAGTGCTAGAGGCCTAGCGGTCTACGAGCAGTACTTC,CSARGLAVYEQYF
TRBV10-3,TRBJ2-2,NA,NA,TGTGCCGCCCGACAGCGGGCGCCCACCGTGGAGCTGTTTTTT,CAARQRAPTVELFF
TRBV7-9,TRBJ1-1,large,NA,TGTGCCAGCAGCGGTAGTCTAGAAGCTTTCTTT,CASSGSLEAFF
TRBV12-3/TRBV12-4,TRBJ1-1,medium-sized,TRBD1,TGTGCCAGCAGTCGACAGGGATCGAGCACTGAAGCTTTCTTT,CASSRQGSSTEAFF
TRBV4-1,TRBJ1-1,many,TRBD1,TGCGCCAGCAGCGGTGACAGGGGGCGTCGGGGGTCGGAAGCTTTCTTT,CASSGDRGRRGSEAFF
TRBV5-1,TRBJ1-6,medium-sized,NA,TGCGCCAGCAGCTTGGATGGGGGGTCGGATTCACCCCTCCACTTT,CASSLDGGSDSPLHF
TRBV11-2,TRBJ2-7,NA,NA,TGTGCCAGCAGCTTATTGCAGGGGCCTATGTACGAGCAGTACTTC,CASSLLQGPMYEQYF
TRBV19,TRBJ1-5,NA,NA,TGTGCCAGTAGTTCTCAGTCCCCAATTCAGCCCCAGCATTTT,CASSSQSPIQPQHF
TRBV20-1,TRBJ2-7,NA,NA,TGCAGTGCAAAAGAGACAGGAAACAACTACGAGCAGTACTTC,CSAKETGNNYEQYF
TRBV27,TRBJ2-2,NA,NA,TGTGGGTGCAGTTTGGGCAGCTTAGGGACTGGGGAGCTGTTTTTT,CGCSLGSLGTGELFF
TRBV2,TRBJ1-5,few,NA,TGTGAAAGCAGTGTGGGGCAGGCACCCCTCACAGCCCAGCATTTT,CESSVGQAPLTAQHF
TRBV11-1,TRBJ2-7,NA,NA,TGTGCCAGCAGCTTTAACGGAAACGAGCAGTACTTC,CASSFNGNEQYF
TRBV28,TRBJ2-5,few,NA,TGTGCCAGCAGTGAAGGGCAAGAGACCCAGTACTTC,CASSEGQETQYF
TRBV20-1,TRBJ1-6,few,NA,TGCAGTGCTAGGAGGGGAGAGTCTTATAATTCACCCCTCCACTTT,CSARRGESYNSPLHF